The clone carrying this T cell receptor beta chain showed up many times. Described time point: sample taken at primary tumor resection. Sequencing of whole RNA from tumor, nontumor lung or frozen PBMC involved no sorting. One entry per CDR3 protein, called by TCRdb with MiXCR from the 5' RACE reads. The profile shows roughly 48,000 distinct CDR3 sequences, less than 5.5% of them singletons. CDR3 length: 16 residues. Germline V gives CDR1 MNHEY, CDR2 SVGAGI. The V and J ends lost 5 bases and 0 bases, in that order; junction bases with no gene match: 7. The data stem from a study of spatial heterogeneity in lung cancer. In the study overall: Each unique TCR and UMI combination was seen more than ten times on average in raw reads.

The source of this sequence is a male donor with early-stage non-small cell lung cancer. The rearrangement uses TRBV6-5 and TRBJ1-3, with 7 bases that match TRBD1. Sequences were derived from PBMCs, sampled at surgery. The CDR3 reads CASSRDSIFSGNTIYF. The CDR3 region has the DNA TGTGCCAGCAGTCGGGACAGTATTTTCTCTGGAAACACCATATATTTT.